This T cell receptor beta chain comes out of a study of CD8+ T cells in alopecia areata. The researchers isolated CD4+ and CD8+ T cells from PBMCs by sorting. Extracted RNA was reverse transcribed into cDNA, the sequencing template. The protocol was immunoSEQ multiplex PCR, while the TCRdb copy is restricted to in-frame clones and leaves out a portion. The data hold about 120,000 clones, with more than 30% observed a single time. Germline lookup yields CDR1 MGHRA and CDR2 YSYEKL. V lost 0 bases, J lost 5 bases, and 14 bases lay in between. CDR3 size: 15 residues. This sequence was found in a human donor with alopecia areata. The sequencing input was CD4+ T cells sorted from blood. The chain recombines TRBV4-1 with TRBJ2-7; D might be TRBD1 (6 bases). This CDR3 is CASSQDVGRGHEQYF. The CDR3 bases are TGCGCCAGCAGCCAAGATGTCGGCAGGGGCCACGAGCAGTACTTC.